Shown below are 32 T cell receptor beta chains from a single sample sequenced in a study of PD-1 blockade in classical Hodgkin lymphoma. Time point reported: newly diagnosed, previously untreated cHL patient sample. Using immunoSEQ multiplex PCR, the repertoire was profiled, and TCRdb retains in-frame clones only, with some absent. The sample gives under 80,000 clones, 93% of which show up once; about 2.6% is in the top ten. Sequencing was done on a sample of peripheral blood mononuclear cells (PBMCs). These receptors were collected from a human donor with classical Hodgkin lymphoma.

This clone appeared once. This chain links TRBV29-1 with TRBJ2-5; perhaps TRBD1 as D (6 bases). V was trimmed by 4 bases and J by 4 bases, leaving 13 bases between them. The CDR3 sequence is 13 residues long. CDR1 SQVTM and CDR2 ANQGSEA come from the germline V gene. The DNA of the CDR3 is TGCAGCGTTGGGGGGCGTCTAGGAGAGACCCAGTACTTC. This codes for CSVGGRLGETQYF. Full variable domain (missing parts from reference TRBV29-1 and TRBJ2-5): SAVISQKPSRDICQRGTSLTIQCQVDSQVTMMFWYRQQPGQSLTLIATANQGSEATYESGFVIDKFPISRPNLTFSTLTVSNMSPEDSSIYLCSVGGRLGETQYFGPGTRLLVL.

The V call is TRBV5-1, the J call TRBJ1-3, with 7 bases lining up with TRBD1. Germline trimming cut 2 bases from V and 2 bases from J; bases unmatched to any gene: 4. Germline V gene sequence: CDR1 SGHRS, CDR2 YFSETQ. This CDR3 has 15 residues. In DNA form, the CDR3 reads TGCGCCAGCAGCTTAACAGGGGAGACTGGAAACACCATATATTTT. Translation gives CASSLTGETGNTIYF.

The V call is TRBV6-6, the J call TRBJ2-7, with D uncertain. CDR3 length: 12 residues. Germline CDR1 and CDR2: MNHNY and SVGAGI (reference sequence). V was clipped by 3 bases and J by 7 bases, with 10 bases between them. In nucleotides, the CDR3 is TGTGCCAGCAGTTATTCGGCTGGGGAGCAGTACTTC. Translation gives CASSYSAGEQYF.

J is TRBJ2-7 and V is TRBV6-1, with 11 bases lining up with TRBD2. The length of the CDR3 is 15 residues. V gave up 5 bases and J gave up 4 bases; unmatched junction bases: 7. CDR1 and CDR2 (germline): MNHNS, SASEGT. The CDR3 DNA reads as TGTGCCAGCAGTATTACTAGCGGGAGAGTTTACGAGCAGTACTTC. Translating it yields CASSITSGRVYEQYF.

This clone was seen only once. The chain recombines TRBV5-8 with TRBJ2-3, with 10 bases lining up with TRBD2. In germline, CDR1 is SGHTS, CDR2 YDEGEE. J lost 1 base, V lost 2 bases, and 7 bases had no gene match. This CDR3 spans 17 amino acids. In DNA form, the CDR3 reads TGTGCCAGCAGCTTAGCGGGGGGGCCCCCAGGCACAGATACGCAGTATTTT. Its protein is CASSLAGGPPGTDTQYF.

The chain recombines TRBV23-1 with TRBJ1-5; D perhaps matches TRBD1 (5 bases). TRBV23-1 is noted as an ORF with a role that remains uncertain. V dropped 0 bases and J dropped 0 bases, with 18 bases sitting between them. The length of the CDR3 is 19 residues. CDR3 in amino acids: CASSQSRAGQQYSNQPQHF. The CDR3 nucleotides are TGCGCCAGCAGTCAATCGAGGGCAGGACAACAGTATAGCAATCAGCCCCAGCATTTT.

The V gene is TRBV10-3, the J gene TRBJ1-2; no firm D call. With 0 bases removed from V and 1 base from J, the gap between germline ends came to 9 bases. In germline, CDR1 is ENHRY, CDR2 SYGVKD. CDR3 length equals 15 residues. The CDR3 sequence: CAISESGYSNYGYTF. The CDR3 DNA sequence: TGTGCCATCAGTGAGTCGGGGTACAGTAACTATGGCTACACCTTC.

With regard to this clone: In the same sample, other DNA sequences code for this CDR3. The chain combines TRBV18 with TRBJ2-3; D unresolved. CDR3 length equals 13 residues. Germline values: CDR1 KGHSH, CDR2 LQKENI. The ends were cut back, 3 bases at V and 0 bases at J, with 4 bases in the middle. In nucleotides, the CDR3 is TGTGCCAGCTCACCTCCCAGCACAGATACGCAGTATTTT. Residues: CASSPPSTDTQYF.

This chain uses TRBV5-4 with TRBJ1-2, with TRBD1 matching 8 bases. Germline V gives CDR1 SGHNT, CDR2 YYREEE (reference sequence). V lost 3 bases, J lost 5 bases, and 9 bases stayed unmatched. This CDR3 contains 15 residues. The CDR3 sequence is CASSSIGQGNYGYTF. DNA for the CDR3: TGTGCCAGCAGCTCCATTGGACAGGGAAATTATGGCTACACCTTC. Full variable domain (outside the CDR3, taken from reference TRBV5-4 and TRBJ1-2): ETGVTQSPTHLIKTRGQQVTLRCSSQSGHNTVSWYQQALGQGPQFIFQYYREEENGRGNFPPRFSGLQFPNYSSELNVNALELDDSALYLCASSSIGQGNYGYTFGSGTRLTVV.

The CDR3 nucleotides are TGTGCCAGCAGTTACTCGGTGAACACTGAAGCTTTCTTT. Translated, it gives CASSYSVNTEAFF. The chain is built from TRBV6-6 and TRBJ1-1; D remains unclear. CDR3 length: 13 amino acids. Trimming cost V 0 bases and J 0 bases, with 2 bases left between them. Germline V gene lookup returns CDR1 MNHNY and CDR2 SVGAGI (reference sequence).

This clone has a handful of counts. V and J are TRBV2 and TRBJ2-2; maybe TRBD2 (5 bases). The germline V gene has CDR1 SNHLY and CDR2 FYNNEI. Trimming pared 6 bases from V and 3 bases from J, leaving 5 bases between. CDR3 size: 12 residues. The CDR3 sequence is CASSGDTGELFF. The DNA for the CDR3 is TGTGCCAGCAGCGGGGACACCGGGGAGCTGTTTTTT.

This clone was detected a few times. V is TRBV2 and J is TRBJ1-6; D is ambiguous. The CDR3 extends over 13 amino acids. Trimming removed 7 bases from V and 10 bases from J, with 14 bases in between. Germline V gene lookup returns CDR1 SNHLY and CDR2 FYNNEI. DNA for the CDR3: TGTGCCAGCAACTCGTTCGAGGACTCACCCCTCCACTTT. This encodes CASNSFEDSPLHF.

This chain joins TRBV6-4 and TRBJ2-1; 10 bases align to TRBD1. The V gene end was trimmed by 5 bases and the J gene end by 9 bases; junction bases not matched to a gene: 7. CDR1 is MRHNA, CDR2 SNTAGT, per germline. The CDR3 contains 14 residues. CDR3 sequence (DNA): TGTGCCAGCAGTACCGGGACAGGGGTCACTGAGCAGTTCTTC. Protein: CASSTGTGVTEQFF.

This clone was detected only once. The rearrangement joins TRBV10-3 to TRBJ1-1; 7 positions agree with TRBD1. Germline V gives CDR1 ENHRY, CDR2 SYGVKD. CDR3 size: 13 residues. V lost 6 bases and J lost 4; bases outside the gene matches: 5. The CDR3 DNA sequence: TGTGCCATCAGACAGGGGCTGGGCACTGAAGCTTTCTTT. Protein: CAIRQGLGTEAFF.

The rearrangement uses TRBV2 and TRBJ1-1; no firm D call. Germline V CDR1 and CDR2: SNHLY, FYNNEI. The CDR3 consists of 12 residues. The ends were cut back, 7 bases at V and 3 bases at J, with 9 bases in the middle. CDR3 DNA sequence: TGTGCCAGCAATTGGGGATACACTGAAGCTTTCTTT. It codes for CASNWGYTEAFF.

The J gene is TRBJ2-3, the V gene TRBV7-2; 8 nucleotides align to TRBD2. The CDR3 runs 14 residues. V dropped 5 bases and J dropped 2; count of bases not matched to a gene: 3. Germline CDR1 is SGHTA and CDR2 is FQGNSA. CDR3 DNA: TGTGCCAGCAGCCGTAGCGGGGTCACAGATACGCAGTATTTT. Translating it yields CASSRSGVTDTQYF.

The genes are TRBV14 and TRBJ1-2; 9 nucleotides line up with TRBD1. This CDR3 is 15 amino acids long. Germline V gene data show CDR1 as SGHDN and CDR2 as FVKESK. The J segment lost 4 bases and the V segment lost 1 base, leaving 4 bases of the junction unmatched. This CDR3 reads CASSQGTGATYGYTF. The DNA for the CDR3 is TGTGCCAGCAGCCAAGGGACAGGGGCGACCTATGGCTACACCTTC.

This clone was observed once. CDR3: CASSLAGDTEAFF. The CDR3, as DNA: TGCGCCAGCAGCTTGGCAGGGGACACTGAAGCTTTCTTT. The J gene is TRBJ1-1, the V gene TRBV5-1; weak D call: TRBD1 (6 bases). V gave up 0 bases and J gave up 3 bases, with 6 bases separating them. The CDR3 runs 13 residues. The germline gives CDR1 SGHRS, CDR2 YFSETQ.

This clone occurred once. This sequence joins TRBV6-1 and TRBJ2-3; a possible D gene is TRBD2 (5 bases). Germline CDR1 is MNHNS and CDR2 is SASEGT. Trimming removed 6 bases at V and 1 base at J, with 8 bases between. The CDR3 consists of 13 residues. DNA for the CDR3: TGTGCCAGCAGGCTGGAGGGCACAGATACGCAGTATTTT. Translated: CASRLEGTDTQYF.

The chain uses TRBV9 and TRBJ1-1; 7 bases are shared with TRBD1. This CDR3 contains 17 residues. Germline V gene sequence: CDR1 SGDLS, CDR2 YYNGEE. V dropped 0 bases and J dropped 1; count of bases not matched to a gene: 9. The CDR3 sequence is CASSVAPGGGSNTEAFF. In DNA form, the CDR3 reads TGTGCCAGCAGCGTAGCTCCAGGGGGAGGTTCGAACACTGAAGCTTTCTTT.

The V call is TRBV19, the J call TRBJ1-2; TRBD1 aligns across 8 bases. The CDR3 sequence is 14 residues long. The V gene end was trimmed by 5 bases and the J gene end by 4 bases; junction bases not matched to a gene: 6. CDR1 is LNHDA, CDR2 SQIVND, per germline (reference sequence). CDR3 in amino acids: CASSQRTGSYGYTF. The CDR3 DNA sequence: TGTGCCAGTAGTCAAAGGACAGGGAGCTATGGCTACACCTTC.

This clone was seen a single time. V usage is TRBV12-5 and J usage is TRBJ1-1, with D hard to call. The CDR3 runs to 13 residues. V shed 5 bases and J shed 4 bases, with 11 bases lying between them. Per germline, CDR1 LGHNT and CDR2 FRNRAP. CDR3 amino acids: CASGPPGGTEAFF. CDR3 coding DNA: TGTGCTAGTGGTCCACCCGGTGGCACTGAAGCTTTCTTT. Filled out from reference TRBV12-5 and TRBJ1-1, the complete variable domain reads DARVTQTPRHKVTEMGQEVTMRCQPILGHNTVFWYRQTMMQGLELLAYFRNRAPLDDSGMPKDRFSAEMPDATLATLKIQPSEPRDSAVYFCASGPPGGTEAFFGQGTRLTVV.

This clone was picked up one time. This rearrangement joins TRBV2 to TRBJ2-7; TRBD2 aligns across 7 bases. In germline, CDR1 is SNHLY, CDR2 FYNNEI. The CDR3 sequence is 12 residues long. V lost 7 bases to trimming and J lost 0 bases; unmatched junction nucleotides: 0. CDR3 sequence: CASTSGSYEQYF. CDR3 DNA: TGTGCCAGCACTAGCGGCTCCTACGAGCAGTACTTC.

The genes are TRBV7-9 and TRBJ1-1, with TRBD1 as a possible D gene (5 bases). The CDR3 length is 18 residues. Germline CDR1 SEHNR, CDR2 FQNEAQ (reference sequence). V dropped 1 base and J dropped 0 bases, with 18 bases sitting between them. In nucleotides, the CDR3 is TGTGCCAGCAGCTTAGATCAGGGTAAGGGGCCATTGAACACTGAAGCTTTCTTT. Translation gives CASSLDQGKGPLNTEAFF. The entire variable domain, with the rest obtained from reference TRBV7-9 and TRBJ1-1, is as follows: DTGVSQNPRHKITKRGQNVTFRCDPISEHNRLYWYRQTLGQGPEFLTYFQNEAQLEKSRLLSDRFSAERPKGSFSTLEIQRTEQGDSAMYLCASSLDQGKGPLNTEAFFGQGTRLTVV.

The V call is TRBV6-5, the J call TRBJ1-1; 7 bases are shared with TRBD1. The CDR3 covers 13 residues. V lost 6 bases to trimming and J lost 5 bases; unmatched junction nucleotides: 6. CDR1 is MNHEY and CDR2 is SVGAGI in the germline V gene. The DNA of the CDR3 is TGTGCCAGCAGCCGCGCAGGGGGTACTGAAGCTTTCTTT. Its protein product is CASSRAGGTEAFF.

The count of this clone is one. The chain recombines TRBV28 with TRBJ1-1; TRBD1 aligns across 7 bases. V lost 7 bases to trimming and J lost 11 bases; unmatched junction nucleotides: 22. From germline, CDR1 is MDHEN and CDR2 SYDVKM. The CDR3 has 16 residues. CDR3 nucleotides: TGTGCCAGCATTCCCCCCGGGGGAGGGGGCGGGAAGGGGGCTTTCTTT. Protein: CASIPPGGGGGKGAFF.

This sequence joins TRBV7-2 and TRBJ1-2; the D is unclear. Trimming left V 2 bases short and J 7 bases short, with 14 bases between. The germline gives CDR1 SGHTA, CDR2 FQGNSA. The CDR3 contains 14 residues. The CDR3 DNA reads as TGTGCCAGCAGCTTATTCGATGAATATAGTGGCTACACCTTC. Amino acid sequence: CASSLFDEYSGYTF.

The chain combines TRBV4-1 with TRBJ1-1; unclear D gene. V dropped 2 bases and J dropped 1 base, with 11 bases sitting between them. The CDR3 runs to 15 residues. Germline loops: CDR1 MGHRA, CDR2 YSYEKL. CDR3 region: CASSQRGSSNTEAFF. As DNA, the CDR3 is TGCGCCAGCAGCCAACGAGGAAGCTCGAACACTGAAGCTTTCTTT.

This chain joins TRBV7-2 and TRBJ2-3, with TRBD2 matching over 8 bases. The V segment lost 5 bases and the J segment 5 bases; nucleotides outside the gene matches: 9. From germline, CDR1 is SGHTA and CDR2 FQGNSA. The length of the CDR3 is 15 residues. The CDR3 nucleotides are TGTGCCAGCAGCCAAAGCGGGAGTGGCTTAGATACGCAGTATTTT. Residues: CASSQSGSGLDTQYF.

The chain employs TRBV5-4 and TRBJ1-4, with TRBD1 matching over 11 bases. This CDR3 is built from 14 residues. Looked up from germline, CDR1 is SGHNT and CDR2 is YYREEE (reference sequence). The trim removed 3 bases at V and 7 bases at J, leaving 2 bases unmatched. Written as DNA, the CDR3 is TGTGCCAGCAGCTGGGGACAGGGGGGTGAAAAACTGTTTTTT. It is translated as CASSWGQGGEKLFF.

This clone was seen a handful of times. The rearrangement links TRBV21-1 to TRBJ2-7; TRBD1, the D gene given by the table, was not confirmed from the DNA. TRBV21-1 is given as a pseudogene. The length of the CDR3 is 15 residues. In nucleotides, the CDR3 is TGTGTCAGCCACGTTCAGAACAGGGATATGTACGAGCAGTACTTC. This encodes CVSHVQNRDMYEQYF.

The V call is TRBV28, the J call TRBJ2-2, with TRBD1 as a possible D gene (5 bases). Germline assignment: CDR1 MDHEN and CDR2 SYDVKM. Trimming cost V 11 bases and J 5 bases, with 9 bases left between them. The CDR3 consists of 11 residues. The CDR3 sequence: CAVGRTGELFF. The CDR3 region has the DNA TGTGCCGTGGGGCGGACCGGGGAGCTGTTTTTT.